The clone carrying this T cell receptor beta chain has just one count. Antigen unknown. Assay used: immunoSEQ multiplex PCR; TCRdb lists only in-frame clones, some missing. The sample contains 45,000 or so clones, around nine tenths of which appear only once. This specimen comes from a study of radiotherapy plus CTLA-4 blockade in lung cancer. About the research overall: Objective responses arose in 15% to 20% of patients, and under 40% experienced disease control.

Whole-study results and caveats: The study found tumor-derived TCR clones expanded in blood after radiotherapy plus ipilimumab. Among reported predictors of response, early blood T cell clone dynamics with interferon-beta performed best.

Patients had chemo-refractory metastatic non-small-cell lung cancer and received focal radiation plus CTLA-4 blockade that used ipilimumab. Per the germline V gene, CDR1 is LNHDA and CDR2 is SQIVND (reference sequence). The CDR3 contains 15 residues. The V end was cut by 7 bases, the J end by 4 bases, with 16 bases between. The TCR was taken from a human donor with non-small cell lung cancer whose response to radiotherapy plus ipilimumab could not be evaluated. Sequencing was performed on peripheral blood, taken from a patient treated with radiotherapy plus ipilimumab. The J gene is TRBJ2-2, the V gene TRBV19; no firm D call. The CDR3 DNA follows: TGTGCCAGTACTAAAGTACCCCATAGCACCGGGGAGCTGTTTTTT. This gives the protein CASTKVPHSTGELFF.